A selection of T cell receptor beta chains follows, all from one sample in a study of T cells in localized non-small cell lung cancer. Produced via immunoSEQ multiplex PCR; TCRdb's table is partial and in-frame only. The table has 23,000 or so clones, around 85% seen once. Material: peripheral blood, obtained before any cancer treatment. These TCRs come from a male donor aged 60 or over with stage II squamous cell lung carcinoma. Both conserved end residues are part of each CDR3. The order of the fields is J gene, clone size, D gene, V gene, CDR3 protein, CDR3 DNA. A D gene is named only where the DNA matches it firmly. For some rows the clone size is stated as once, few or many, or as a class when expanded; others skip it.

j_gene: TRBJ1-3
abundance: -
d_gene: -
v_gene: TRBV27
CDR3aa: CASSLWGPDPGNTIYF
CDR3nt: TGTGCCAGCAGTTTATGGGGTCCAGACCCTGGAAACACCATATATTTT

j_gene: TRBJ2-5
abundance: -
d_gene: TRBD1
v_gene: TRBV15
CDR3aa: CATSPVRLRDSKETQYF
CDR3nt: TGTGCCACCAGCCCCGTCCGCCTCCGGGACAGTAAAGAGACCCAGTACTTC

j_gene: TRBJ1-1
abundance: -
d_gene: TRBD1
v_gene: TRBV4-2
CDR3aa: CASSPGTGGMNTEAFF
CDR3nt: TGTGCCAGCAGCCCAGGGACAGGGGGGATGAACACTGAAGCTTTCTTT

j_gene: TRBJ2-3
abundance: once
d_gene: -
v_gene: TRBV7-9
CDR3aa: CASSSDIFKDTQYF
CDR3nt: TGTGCCAGCAGCTCCGACATATTTAAAGATACGCAGTATTTT

j_gene: TRBJ2-5
abundance: -
d_gene: -
v_gene: TRBV7-2
CDR3aa: CASSSHWGGTQYF
CDR3nt: TGTGCCAGCAGCTCGCACTGGGGTGGGACCCAGTACTTC

j_gene: TRBJ1-1
abundance: -
d_gene: TRBD1
v_gene: TRBV7-2
CDR3aa: CASIPTGAVEAFF
CDR3nt: TGTGCCAGCATCCCCACAGGGGCGGTTGAAGCTTTCTTT

j_gene: TRBJ1-1
abundance: -
d_gene: -
v_gene: TRBV11-2
CDR3aa: CASSPLRGEAFF
CDR3nt: TGTGCCAGCAGCCCCCTTAGGGGTGAAGCTTTCTTT

j_gene: TRBJ2-3
abundance: -
d_gene: TRBD2
v_gene: TRBV30
CDR3aa: CAWNPGLAGANGTDTQYF
CDR3nt: TGTGCCTGGAACCCCGGACTAGCGGGAGCTAACGGCACAGATACGCAGTATTTT

j_gene: TRBJ1-2
abundance: once
d_gene: -
v_gene: TRBV7-2
CDR3aa: CASSSGTGNYGYTF
CDR3nt: TGTGCCAGCAGCTCCGGGACCGGTAACTATGGCTACACCTTC

j_gene: TRBJ2-5
abundance: -
d_gene: TRBD2
v_gene: TRBV6-1
CDR3aa: CASSPAGQETQYF
CDR3nt: TGTGCCAGCAGCCCAGCGGGGCAAGAGACCCAGTACTTC

j_gene: TRBJ2-3
abundance: -
d_gene: TRBD1
v_gene: TRBV7-3
CDR3aa: CASSPGGLITDTQYF
CDR3nt: TGTGCCAGCAGCCCAGGGGGCCTAATCACAGATACGCAGTATTTT

j_gene: TRBJ1-2
abundance: -
d_gene: -
v_gene: TRBV5-4
CDR3aa: CASSPPGIEGDGYTF
CDR3nt: TGTGCCAGCAGCCCACCAGGGATTGAAGGGGATGGCTACACCTTC

j_gene: TRBJ2-7
abundance: -
d_gene: TRBD2
v_gene: TRBV7-9
CDR3aa: CASSLVASGDPSQYF
CDR3nt: TGTGCCAGCAGCTTAGTTGCTAGCGGAGATCCATCCCAGTACTTC